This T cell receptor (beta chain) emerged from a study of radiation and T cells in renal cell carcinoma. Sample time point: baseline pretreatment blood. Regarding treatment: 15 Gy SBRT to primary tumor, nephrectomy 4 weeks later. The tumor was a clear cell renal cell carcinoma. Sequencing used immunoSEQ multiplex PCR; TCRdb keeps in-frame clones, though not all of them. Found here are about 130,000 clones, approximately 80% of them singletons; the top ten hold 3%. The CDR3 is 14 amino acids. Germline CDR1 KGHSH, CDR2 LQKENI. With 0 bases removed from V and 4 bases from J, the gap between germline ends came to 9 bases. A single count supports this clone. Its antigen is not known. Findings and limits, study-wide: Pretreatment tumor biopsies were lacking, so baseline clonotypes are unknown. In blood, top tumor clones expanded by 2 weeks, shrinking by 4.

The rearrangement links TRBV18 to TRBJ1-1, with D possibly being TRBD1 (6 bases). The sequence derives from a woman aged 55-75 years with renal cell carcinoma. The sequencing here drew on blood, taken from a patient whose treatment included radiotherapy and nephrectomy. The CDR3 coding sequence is TGTGCCAGCTCACCACCGAGGGGGGCCACTGAAGCTTTCTTT. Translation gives CASSPPRGATEAFF.